This T cell receptor (beta chain) was identified in a study of cytomegalovirus exposure and HLA in healthy donors. Regarding the study as a whole: Earlier analysis yielded a pattern in which most TCR beta V segments were productive about 90% or about 30% of the time. One cluster of highly shared sequence variants probably arose as a sequencing artifact. There were some public TCRs occurring in many donors, but most TCR sequences were rare.

The PCR made use of 60 Vbeta and 13 Jbeta primers. Using immunoSEQ multiplex PCR, the repertoire was profiled, and TCRdb retains in-frame clones only, with some absent. The sample yields about 110,000 clones, less than 85% seen once. V lost 5 bases to trimming and J lost 9 bases, with 11 bases between them. CDR3 length equals 12 residues. Germline CDR1 and CDR2: KGHSH and LQKENI. When sampled, the donors appeared nominally healthy, though they likely had unrecorded immune exposures. Of note for this clone: The antigen is unknown.

This chain links TRBV18 with TRBJ2-1, with D possibly being TRBD2 (5 bases). The specimen sequenced was PBMCs. The receptor comes from a man under 40 in good health and CMV-seropositive. CDR3 loop: CASSTRVPEQFF. As DNA, the CDR3 is TGTGCCAGCTCAACTAGAGTCCCTGAGCAGTTCTTC.